This T cell receptor beta chain comes out of a study of OX40 agonist ivuxolimab in advanced cancers. Looking at the study overall: Partial responses were achieved by three patients, of whom one had hepatocellular carcinoma and two had cutaneous melanoma. Study-wide points: At 0.1 to 3.0 mg/kg, clonal expansion of CD4+ and CD8+ blood T cells had occurred by week 6.

Profiling relied on immunoSEQ multiplex PCR, and the TCRdb table lists in-frame clones only, not all of them. The sample carries under 140,000 clones, approximately 89% recorded once. Germline-derived CDR1 and CDR2 are ENHRY and SYGVKD. The CDR3 contains 15 residues. The V gene end was trimmed by 2 bases and the J gene end by 3 bases; junction bases not matched to a gene: 2. Details on this clone: No antigen is known for it.

The clonotype originates from an adult with an advanced solid tumor such as melanoma, head and neck, liver or kidney cancer. The sample was CD4+ or CD8+ T cells sorted from blood, taken in a trial of the OX40 agonist ivuxolimab. This chain links TRBV10-3 with TRBJ2-5, with 11 bases fitting TRBD2. CDR3 sequence reads: CAISEPGLAEETQYF. DNA of the CDR3: TGTGCCATCAGTGAGCCGGGACTAGCGGAAGAGACCCAGTACTTC.